The 12 T cell receptor beta chains given below trace back to one sample, sequenced in a study of blood T cell repertoires in COVID-19 (dated by TCRdb to about 2020). Libraries were prepared through the immunoSEQ multiplex PCR assay. Imported from immuneACCESS, the table was reduced by TCRdb to in-frame sequences with V and J called. These copies leave out some clones; in studies compared against another copy, an unresolved V gene accounts for under half, and the cause of the remainder is not known. The sample table shows 180,000 or so clones, and 75% to 85% are seen once. The top ten hold roughly 15% of the sample. Sequences were obtained from PBMCs or T cells enriched from blood (not recorded which). These receptors were collected from a man in his fifties who had recovered from COVID-19.

This CDR3 is CASKVSAGNQPQHF. The CDR3 DNA sequence: TGTGCCAGCAAGGTCAGCGCGGGCAATCAGCCCCAGCATTTT. J is TRBJ1-5 and V is TRBV6-5; no firm D call. Germline values: CDR1 MNHEY, CDR2 SVGAGI. V lost 7 bases to trimming and J lost 2 bases, with 12 bases between them. This CDR3 has 14 residues.

V gene TRBV5-1 combines with J gene TRBJ1-1; D is ambiguous. The CDR3 is 14 amino acids. Between the trimmed V and J ends, which lost 7 bases and 1 base, there was a span of 14 bases. Looked up from germline, CDR1 is SGHRS and CDR2 is YFSETQ. This CDR3 reads CASQARIGNTEAFF. In nucleotides, the CDR3 is TGCGCCAGCCAAGCGCGGATTGGGAACACTGAAGCTTTCTTT. Drawing the rest from reference TRBV5-1 and TRBJ1-1, the complete variable domain is KAGVTQTPRYLIKTRGQQVTLSCSPISGHRSVSWYQQTPGQGLQFLFEYFSETQRNKGNFPGRFSGRQFSNSRSEMNVSTLELGDSALYLCASQARIGNTEAFFGQGTRLTVV.

This chain connects TRBV7-3 to TRBJ2-7, with 11 nucleotides matching TRBD2. The CDR3 covers 13 residues. Losses at the gene ends were 2 bases for V and 6 bases for J; bases not matched to a gene: 0. From germline, CDR1 is SGHTA and CDR2 FQGTGA. Here the CDR3 DNA reads TGTGCCAGCAGCTTACTAGCGGGGGGCGAGCAGTACTTC. Translated: CASSLLAGGEQYF.

The chain recombines TRBV10-2 with TRBJ2-1; D is ambiguous. Germline assignment: CDR1 WSHSY and CDR2 SAAADI. This CDR3 region has 11 residues. V shed 7 bases and J shed 1 base, with 2 bases lying between them. This CDR3 is CASTSYNEQFF. CDR3 in DNA: TGCGCCAGCACTTCCTACAATGAGCAGTTCTTC.

The chain employs TRBV5-1 and TRBJ2-3, with a possible D match to TRBD1 (6 bases). Trimming removed 3 bases from V and 0 bases from J, with 8 bases in between. Germline-derived CDR1 and CDR2 are SGHRS and YFSETQ. This CDR3 has 14 residues. CDR3 bases: TGCGCCAGCAGCTCCGGACAGAGCACAGATACGCAGTATTTT. It translates to CASSSGQSTDTQYF.

V and J are TRBV30 and TRBJ1-6; TRBD1 agrees at 12 bases. This CDR3 has 13 residues. Trimming at V came to 8 bases and at J to 7 bases, leaving 3 bases not matched to a gene. Germline V gene lookup returns CDR1 GTSNPN and CDR2 SVGIG (reference sequence). CDR3 sequence (DNA): TGTGCCGGGGACAGGGGGCCAAATTCACCCCTCCACTTT. Encoded protein: CAGDRGPNSPLHF.

The rearrangement links TRBV7-8 to TRBJ1-2; D is unresolved. Looked up from germline, CDR1 is SGHVS and CDR2 is FQNEAQ. Trimming left V 3 bases short and J 4 bases short, with 12 bases between. This CDR3 is built from 14 residues. CDR3 loop: CASSLRVGGYGYTF. CDR3 DNA: TGTGCCAGCAGCTTGAGGGTGGGAGGCTATGGCTACACCTTC.

The chain carries TRBV3-1 (or the pseudogene TRBV3-2) and TRBJ2-7; D gene unclear. The V end was cut by 1 base, the J end by 3 bases, with 4 bases between. Germline values: CDR1 LGHDT, CDR2 YNNKEL (reference sequence). The CDR3 runs to 12 residues. CDR3 residues: CASSQVHYEQYF. CDR3 bases: TGTGCCAGCAGCCAAGTTCACTACGAGCAGTACTTC.

J is TRBJ1-2 and V is TRBV28, with 11 bases lining up with TRBD1. The CDR3 spans 16 residues. Germline trimming cut 3 bases from V and 4 bases from J; bases unmatched to any gene: 7. The germline V gene encodes CDR1 MDHEN and CDR2 SYDVKM. CDR3 in DNA: TGTGCCAGCAGTTTCGAGGGGACAGGGGGAAGCTATGGCTACACCTTC. Translated: CASSFEGTGGSYGYTF.

The V gene is TRBV5-4, the J gene TRBJ2-4, with TRBD2 identical over 14 bases. The length of the CDR3 is 18 residues. V was pared by 7 bases and J by 2 bases, with 11 bases of the junction left unmatched. The germline CDR1 and CDR2 sequences are SGHNT and YYREEE (reference sequence). In nucleotides, the CDR3 is TGTGCCAGCCAACGACTAGCGGGGGGGTTTAAGTCCAAAAACATTCAGTACTTC. Translating gives CASQRLAGGFKSKNIQYF.

This sequence joins TRBV30 and TRBJ1-2; no clear D gene. V was trimmed by 1 base and J by 2 bases, leaving 5 bases between them. This CDR3 region has 12 residues. Germline V gene data show CDR1 as GTSNPN and CDR2 as SVGIG (reference sequence). The CDR3 loop reads CAWSGGNYGYTF. DNA for the CDR3: TGTGCCTGGAGTGGAGGGAACTATGGCTACACCTTC.

Here the CDR3 reads CASSLAGATYEQYF. CDR3 nucleotide sequence: TGTGCCAGCAGTTTAGCGGGGGCCACCTACGAGCAGTACTTC. This chain links TRBV28 with TRBJ2-7, with a possible D match to TRBD2 (7 bases). Germline V CDR1 and CDR2: MDHEN, SYDVKM. V shed 2 bases and J shed 2 bases, with 10 bases lying between them. This CDR3 has 14 amino acids.